Listed here are 21 T cell receptor beta chains from one sample, sequenced in a study of blood T cell repertoires in COVID-19 (dated by TCRdb to 2020 to 2021). The library was obtained by the immunoSEQ multiplex PCR assay. TCRdb holds this immuneACCESS table with in-frame rearrangements only. Some clones are missing; in checked studies, unresolved V genes explain under half, and the rest has no known cause. For this sample there are around 310,000 clones; 75% to 90% appear just once. The ten largest account for about 5% of the sample. Source material: PBMCs or T cells enriched from blood (not recorded which). The receptors here all came from a man aged 30 to 39 who had recovered from COVID-19.

This sequence joins TRBV10-1 and TRBJ1-1, with 8 nucleotides matching TRBD1. CDR3 length equals 17 residues. Germline V lookup: CDR1 WNHNN, CDR2 SYGVQD (reference sequence). The junction had 11 bases not matched to a gene; V was cut back by 2 bases and J by 3 bases. CDR3 in amino acids: CASSENFKGQGDTEAFF. As DNA, the CDR3 is TGCGCCAGCAGTGAGAATTTTAAAGGACAGGGAGACACTGAAGCTTTCTTT.

The rearrangement joins TRBV21-1 to TRBJ2-5; the listed D gene, TRBD2, was not tested against the DNA. TRBV21-1 is a known pseudogene. CDR3 size: 14 residues. CDR3 nucleotides: TGTGCCAGCAGCAAAACCCTTAGAGGGGAGACCCAGTACTTC. Its protein product is CASSKTLRGETQYF.

V gene TRBV9 combines with J gene TRBJ1-1, with D perhaps matching TRBD1 (6 bases). Germline-derived CDR1 and CDR2 are SGDLS and YYNGEE. The V end was cut by 7 bases, the J end by 5 bases, with 21 bases between. This CDR3 has 15 residues. CDR3 in DNA: TGTGCCAGCGCCCCCCCAACAACAGGGATGACTGAAGCTTTCTTT. Amino acid sequence: CASAPPTTGMTEAFF.

J is TRBJ2-1 and V is TRBV10-3, with 7 bases aligning to TRBD1. CDR1 ENHRY and CDR2 SYGVKD come from the germline V gene. This CDR3 is 11 amino acids long. Trimming at V came to 10 bases and at J to 4 bases, leaving 1 base not matched to a gene. The CDR3 DNA sequence: TGTGCCACACAGGGGTACAATGAGCAGTTCTTC. Translated: CATQGYNEQFF.

This chain uses TRBV5-1 with TRBJ1-2; D unclear. V was pared by 0 bases and J by 4 bases, with 10 bases between. Germline-derived CDR1 and CDR2 are SGHRS and YFSETQ. This CDR3 is built from 14 residues. CDR3 sequence (DNA): TGCGCCAGCAGCTTGGGTGAGGGAGGCTATGGCTACACCTTC. Residues: CASSLGEGGYGYTF.

J is TRBJ2-1 and V is TRBV10-3; D perhaps matches TRBD1 (5 bases). Germline values: CDR1 ENHRY, CDR2 SYGVKD. The CDR3 has 15 amino acids. Trimming took 4 bases from V and 6 from J, leaving 16 bases between them. The CDR3 is CAISGAQGRSNEQFF. The CDR3 DNA reads TGTGCCATCAGTGGGGCGCAGGGTAGGTCCAATGAGCAGTTCTTC.

The CDR3: CASSQVGLNEQFF. The CDR3 nucleotides read TGCGCCAGCAGCCAAGTTGGCTTGAATGAGCAGTTCTTC. This rearrangement joins TRBV4-1 to TRBJ2-1; no firm D call. With 1 base removed from V and 7 bases from J, the gap between germline ends came to 8 bases. CDR3 length: 13 amino acids. Looked up from germline, CDR1 is MGHRA and CDR2 is YSYEKL.

This clone was seen a single time. J is TRBJ2-1 and V is TRBV6-6, with D possibly TRBD1 on 5 matching bases. Trimming removed 2 bases at V and 3 bases at J, with 14 bases between. The CDR3 sequence is 16 residues long. Germline V CDR1 and CDR2: MNHNY, SVGAGI (reference sequence). CDR3 region: CASSYLLLTDYNEQFF. The CDR3 DNA sequence: TGTGCCAGCAGTTACCTCCTCCTGACAGACTACAATGAGCAGTTCTTC.

The chain has TRBV6-5 and TRBJ1-1; maybe TRBD1 (5 bases). Germline assignment: CDR1 MNHEY and CDR2 SVGAGI. There are 13 residues in the CDR3. V gave up 6 bases and J gave up 8 bases, with 16 bases separating them. DNA for the CDR3: TGTGCCAGCAGCCACGGAGGGGCTTTGGAAGCTTTCTTT. Its protein product is CASSHGGALEAFF.

The chain has TRBV30 and TRBJ1-2, with TRBD1 matching 9 bases. Trimming removed 5 bases from V and 5 bases from J; junction bases left unmatched: 9. This CDR3 is built from 14 residues. Germline V gene lookup returns CDR1 GTSNPN and CDR2 SVGIG (reference sequence). The CDR3: CAWRGQGRKYGYTF. As DNA, the CDR3 is TGTGCCTGGCGTGGACAGGGGAGGAAATATGGCTACACCTTC.

The chain carries TRBV7-6 and TRBJ2-3; TRBD2 might be the D (5 bases). This CDR3 spans 12 amino acids. Germline V gene data show CDR1 as SGHVS and CDR2 as FNYEAQ. V lost 3 bases to trimming and J lost 5 bases, with 6 bases between them. The CDR3 reads CASSLGRDTQYF. The CDR3 coding sequence is TGTGCCAGCAGCTTGGGGAGAGATACGCAGTATTTT.

The V call is TRBV3-1 (or the pseudogene TRBV3-2), the J call TRBJ1-2; TRBD1 matches 8 bases. The CDR3 covers 16 residues. V lost 0 bases and J lost 8; bases outside the gene matches: 11. Germline CDR1 is LGHDT and CDR2 is YNNKEL (reference sequence). CDR3 region: CASSQDPQGAPEGYTF. The CDR3 DNA sequence: TGTGCCAGCAGCCAAGATCCTCAGGGGGCCCCGGAGGGCTACACCTTC.

The chain joins TRBV4-1 to TRBJ2-6; 8 bases align to TRBD2. The trim removed 3 bases at V and 0 bases at J, leaving 13 bases unmatched. The CDR3 spans 20 residues. From germline, CDR1 is MGHRA and CDR2 YSYEKL. This CDR3 reads CASSHHRGGILSSGANVLTF. For the CDR3, the DNA is TGCGCCAGCAGCCACCACCGGGGGGGGATATTGAGCTCTGGGGCCAACGTCCTGACTTTC.

This clone has just one count. The chain carries TRBV7-9 and TRBJ2-5, with 13 bases lining up with TRBD2. The J segment lost 0 bases and the V segment lost 4 bases, leaving 8 bases of the junction unmatched. The CDR3 sequence is 18 residues long. Germline V gene lookup returns CDR1 SEHNR and CDR2 FQNEAQ (reference sequence). CDR3 DNA sequence: TGTGCCAGCAGCTCTCTAGGACTAGCGGGGGCCAACCAAGAGACCCAGTACTTC. This gives the protein CASSSLGLAGANQETQYF.

The chain employs TRBV3-1 (or the pseudogene TRBV3-2) and TRBJ1-2; 7 nucleotides align to TRBD1. Germline V gives CDR1 LGHDT, CDR2 YNNKEL (reference sequence). V trimming: 0 bases; J trimming: 9 bases; junction bases outside the gene matches: 1. There are 12 residues in the CDR3. CDR3 in amino acids: CASSQEGGRYTF. The CDR3 coding sequence is TGTGCCAGCAGCCAAGAAGGGGGCCGCTACACCTTC.

The chain recombines TRBV5-6 with TRBJ2-7, with 10 bases lining up with TRBD1. CDR3 size: 15 residues. Germline assignment: CDR1 SGHDT and CDR2 YYEEEE. V gave up 3 bases and J gave up 2 bases; unmatched junction bases: 5. This CDR3 is CASSSKTGGAYEQYF. The CDR3 bases are TGTGCCAGCAGCTCGAAGACAGGGGGCGCCTACGAGCAGTACTTC.

This clone was found a few times. V and J are TRBV18 and TRBJ2-3, with D hard to call. CDR1 and CDR2 from the germline V gene are KGHSH and LQKENI. CDR3 length: 11 residues. Trimming cost V 6 bases and J 2 bases, with 3 bases left between them. The chain's CDR3 is CASSATDTQYF. CDR3 sequence (DNA): TGTGCCAGCTCGGCCACAGATACGCAGTATTTT.

The chain joins TRBV19 to TRBJ1-2, with no clear D. CDR3 length equals 11 residues. In germline, CDR1 is LNHDA, CDR2 SQIVND (reference sequence). The germline V and J ends were trimmed by 8 bases and 4 bases, with 8 bases remaining between them. CDR3: CASADIYGYTF. CDR3 bases: TGTGCCAGTGCTGACATCTATGGCTACACCTTC.

Remarks on this clone: Other DNA sequences within the sample encode an identical CDR3. The J gene is TRBJ1-2, the V gene TRBV20-1; no definite D call. The CDR3 has 9 residues. The V end was cut by 6 bases, the J end by 8 bases, with 7 bases between. The germline V gene has CDR1 DFQATT and CDR2 SNEGSKA (reference sequence). The chain's CDR3 is CSAPGGYTF. Here the CDR3 DNA reads TGCAGTGCCCCGGGGGGCTACACCTTC.

The V gene is TRBV3-1 (or the pseudogene TRBV3-2), the J gene TRBJ1-1; D remains unclear. Germline-derived CDR1 and CDR2 are LGHDT and YNNKEL (reference sequence). The CDR3 consists of 14 residues. Trimming shortened V by 2 bases and J by 5 bases, and 12 bases separated the two germline ends. Written as DNA, the CDR3 is TGTGCCAGCAGCCAAAAACGGGGTGGGACTGAAGCTTTCTTT. Translating it yields CASSQKRGGTEAFF.

This chain connects TRBV28 to TRBJ1-1; 8 positions agree with TRBD1. Per germline, CDR1 MDHEN and CDR2 SYDVKM. The CDR3 has 14 residues. J was trimmed by 6 bases and V by 5 bases; bases with no gene match: 8. In nucleotides, the CDR3 is TGTGCCAGCAGTCCCGGACAGGGTGGGGCTGAAGCTTTCTTT. This codes for CASSPGQGGAEAFF.